The TCR beta chain under discussion was sequenced for a study of cytomegalovirus exposure and HLA in healthy donors. Study-wide points: Rare sequences made up most TCRs, while some public TCRs were found in many donors. Subsequent analysis found a tendency for first-cohort TCR clusters to co-occur within the 120 or so validation repertoires.

The donors were part of the approximately 130-subject validation cohort, which stood apart from the 666-subject first cohort. The CDR3 has 16 residues. Losses at the gene ends were 0 bases for V and 4 bases for J; bases not matched to a gene: 8. Per germline, CDR1 SGHRS and CDR2 YFSETQ. Assay used: immunoSEQ multiplex PCR; TCRdb lists only in-frame clones, some missing. The sample shows about 240,000 clones, 86% of them seen only once. With respect to this clone: Antigen unknown.

The origin of this receptor is a woman between 25 and 40 years old in good health and CMV-seropositive. The chain employs TRBV5-1 and TRBJ1-1; 8 bases are shared with TRBD1. The sample taken for sequencing was PBMCs. This CDR3 reads CASSLDTGGRGTEAFF. The CDR3 nucleotides are TGCGCCAGCAGCTTGGATACAGGGGGTAGAGGCACTGAAGCTTTCTTT.